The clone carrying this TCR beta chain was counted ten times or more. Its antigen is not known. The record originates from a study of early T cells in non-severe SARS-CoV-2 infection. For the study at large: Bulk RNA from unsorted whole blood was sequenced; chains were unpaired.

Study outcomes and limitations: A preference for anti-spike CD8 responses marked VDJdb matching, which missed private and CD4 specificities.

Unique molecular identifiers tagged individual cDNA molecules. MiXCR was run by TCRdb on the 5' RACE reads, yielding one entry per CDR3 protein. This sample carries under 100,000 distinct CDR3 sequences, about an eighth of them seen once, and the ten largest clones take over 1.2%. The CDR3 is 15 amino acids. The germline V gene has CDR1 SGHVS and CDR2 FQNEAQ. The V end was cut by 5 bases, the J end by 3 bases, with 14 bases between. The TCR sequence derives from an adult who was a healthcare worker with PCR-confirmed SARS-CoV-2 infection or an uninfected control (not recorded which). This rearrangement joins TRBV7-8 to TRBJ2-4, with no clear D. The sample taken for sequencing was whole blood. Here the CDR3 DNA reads TGTGCCAGCAGCGCCCTAAAGGGCCTCAAAAACATTCAGTACTTC. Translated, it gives CASSALKGLKNIQYF.